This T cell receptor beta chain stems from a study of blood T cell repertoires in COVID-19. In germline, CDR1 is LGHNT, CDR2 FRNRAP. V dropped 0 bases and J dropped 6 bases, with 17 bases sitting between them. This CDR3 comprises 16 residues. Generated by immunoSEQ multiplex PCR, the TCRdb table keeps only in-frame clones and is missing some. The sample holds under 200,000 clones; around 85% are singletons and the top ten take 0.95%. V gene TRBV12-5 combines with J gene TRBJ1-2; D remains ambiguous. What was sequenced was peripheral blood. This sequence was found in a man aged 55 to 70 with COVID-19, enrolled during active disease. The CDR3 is CASGLVPLAQRNGYTF. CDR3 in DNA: TGTGCTAGTGGTTTGGTCCCGCTAGCCCAACGGAATGGCTACACCTTC.